The 20 T cell receptor beta chains presented below share a single source sample, sequenced in a study of shared clonotypes between healthy human individuals. Here immunoSEQ multiplex PCR was the method, and the copy in TCRdb shows in-frame clones only, minus some. The sample includes some 200,000 clones, 65% of them seen just once. The material sequenced was memory CD4+ T cells sorted from blood. The subset here: CD45RA-negative fraction. The receptors stem from a man aged 25 to 45 in good health.

This clone appeared a few times. The V and J genes are TRBV5-1 and TRBJ2-1; 8 bases match TRBD1. This CDR3 comprises 16 residues. With V trimmed by 0 bases and J by 3 bases, 5 bases remained unmatched. Germline CDR1 reads SGHRS; CDR2 reads YFSETQ. The CDR3 DNA follows: TGCGCCAGCAGCTTGGGGACAGGGATGAGCTACAATGAGCAGTTCTTC. Encoded protein: CASSLGTGMSYNEQFF.

This clone was seen at least ten times. V is TRBV6-1 and J is TRBJ2-7; D is unresolved. Looked up from germline, CDR1 is MNHNS and CDR2 is SASEGT. This CDR3 contains 12 residues. Trimming removed 4 bases from V and 3 bases from J, with 7 bases in between. CDR3 sequence (DNA): TGTGCCAGCAGTGTAGCCGGCTACGAGCAGTACTTC. As protein: CASSVAGYEQYF.

V and J are TRBV5-1 and TRBJ2-3, with 9 nucleotides matching TRBD2. The CDR3 sequence is 13 residues long. Germline-derived CDR1 and CDR2 are SGHRS and YFSETQ. J was trimmed by 4 bases and V by 5 bases; bases with no gene match: 2. The CDR3 sequence: CASSSGSPDTQYF. CDR3 nucleotides: TGCGCCAGCAGTAGCGGGAGCCCAGATACGCAGTATTTT.

In DNA, the CDR3 is TGTGCCAGCAGCCCCCAAACTAGGGGCCCCCACACAGATACGCAGTATTTT. Its translation: CASSPQTRGPHTDTQYF. The chain uses TRBV7-9 and TRBJ2-3; the D call may be TRBD1 or TRBD2 (5 bases each). The V end was cut by 5 bases, the J end by 2 bases, with 20 bases between. Germline V lookup: CDR1 SEHNR, CDR2 FQNEAQ (reference sequence). This CDR3 has 17 amino acids.

This chain joins TRBV7-9 and TRBJ1-1, with a possible D match to TRBD1 (5 bases). Trimming pared 7 bases from V and 6 bases from J, leaving 18 bases between. This CDR3 contains 14 residues. In germline, CDR1 is SEHNR, CDR2 FQNEAQ (reference sequence). CDR3 loop: CASTLIRDVPEAFF. Written as DNA, the CDR3 is TGTGCCAGCACCCTTATACGGGACGTACCTGAAGCTTTCTTT.

This clone appeared a few times. The chain couples TRBV7-9 to TRBJ1-2; tentative D call: TRBD1 (6 bases). Trimming removed 5 bases from V and 4 bases from J, with 17 bases in between. Germline V gives CDR1 SEHNR, CDR2 FQNEAQ (reference sequence). This CDR3 region has 15 residues. In nucleotides, the CDR3 is TGTGCCAGCAGCAACGGGGGCAGGGCGGCCTATGGCTACACCTTC. Protein: CASSNGGRAAYGYTF.

This clone was detected only a few times. V is TRBV7-2 and J is TRBJ1-1, with D possibly matching TRBD1 (6 bases). The V and J ends lost 6 bases and 2 bases respectively, with 13 bases between them. The CDR3 length is 14 residues. Germline V gene sequence: CDR1 SGHTA, CDR2 FQGNSA. The CDR3: CASREQGFNTEAFF. As DNA, the CDR3 is TGTGCCAGCAGAGAACAGGGCTTTAACACTGAAGCTTTCTTT.

The genes are TRBV28 and TRBJ1-2; weak D call: TRBD1 (5 bases). Per germline, CDR1 MDHEN and CDR2 SYDVKM. Trimming pared 2 bases from V and 8 bases from J, leaving 9 bases between. This CDR3 is built from 12 residues. The CDR3 nucleotides read TGTGCCAGCAGTTTACAGGGACGGGGCTACACCTTC. It translates to CASSLQGRGYTF.

The J gene is TRBJ2-7, the V gene TRBV28, with D possibly being TRBD1 (6 bases). Germline-derived CDR1 and CDR2 are MDHEN and SYDVKM. Trimming removed 7 bases from V and 1 base from J, with 14 bases in between. This CDR3 region has 14 residues. The CDR3 DNA is TGTGCCAGCACCTCGACAGGTCTTTCCTACGAGCAGTACTTC. Its protein is CASTSTGLSYEQYF.

A remark on this clone: A far larger clone is off by one base, so a read error is likely. The chain recombines TRBV28 with TRBJ2-7; D is unresolved. Germline V gene data show CDR1 as MDHEN and CDR2 as SYDVKM. Trimming pared 4 bases from V and 2 bases from J, leaving 6 bases between. This CDR3 has 12 residues. As DNA, the CDR3 is TGTGCCAGCAGTTCCACCCCCTACGAGCAGTACTTC. Encoded protein: CASSSTPYEQYF. Full variable domain (remainder filled in from reference TRBV28 and TRBJ2-7): DVKVTQSSRYLVKRTGEKVFLECVQDMDHENMFWYRQDPGLGLRLIYFSYDVKMKEKGDIPEGYSVSREKKERFSLILESASTNQTSMYLCASSSTPYEQYFGPGTRLTVT.

The chain combines TRBV18 with TRBJ2-1; 7 bases are a match to TRBD2. The V gene's germline CDR1 is KGHSH and CDR2 LQKENI. The CDR3 is 16 amino acids. Trimming took 4 bases from V and 0 from J; bases not matched to a gene: 6. The CDR3 loop reads CASSLLGGSSYNEQFF. CDR3 nucleotide sequence: TGTGCCAGCTCACTGCTAGGCGGGAGCTCCTACAATGAGCAGTTCTTC.

The V and J genes are TRBV2 and TRBJ1-2; 7 bases agree with TRBD1. J was trimmed by 1 base and V by 5 bases; bases with no gene match: 13. Per germline, CDR1 SNHLY and CDR2 FYNNEI. The CDR3 loop spans 17 amino acids. CDR3 in amino acids: CASSFQTGNGGNYGYTF. The CDR3 DNA reads TGTGCCAGCAGTTTCCAGACAGGGAACGGGGGTAACTATGGCTACACCTTC. The complete variable domain, with remaining parts taken from reference TRBV2 and TRBJ1-2, reads EPEVTQTPSHQVTQMGQEVILRCVPISNHLYFYWYRQILGQKVEFLVSFYNNEISEKSEIFDDQFSVERPDGSNFTLKIRSTKLEDSAMYFCASSFQTGNGGNYGYTFGSGTRLTVV.

V gene TRBV11-2 combines with J gene TRBJ2-7; TRBD2 aligns across 13 bases. The V segment lost 7 bases and the J segment 2 bases; nucleotides outside the gene matches: 5. CDR3 length equals 15 residues. Germline-derived CDR1 and CDR2 are SGHAT and FQNNGV. CDR3 residues: CASNPGLAGPYEQYF. Written as DNA, the CDR3 is TGTGCCAGCAACCCGGGACTAGCGGGGCCCTACGAGCAGTACTTC.

The V and J genes are TRBV7-8 and TRBJ1-1; D is undetermined. CDR3 length: 13 residues. CDR1 is SGHVS and CDR2 is FQNEAQ in the germline V gene. V was shortened by 4 bases and J by 10 bases, with 16 bases between the two germline ends. CDR3 residues: CASSSPGRSGAFF. CDR3 sequence (DNA): TGTGCCAGCAGCTCCCCGGGGAGATCGGGAGCTTTCTTT.

V is TRBV10-1 and J is TRBJ1-4; no clear D. The CDR3 has 15 amino acids. Germline V gene lookup returns CDR1 WNHNN and CDR2 SYGVQD (reference sequence). Trimming took 0 bases from V and 7 from J, leaving 12 bases between them. The CDR3 DNA follows: TGCGCCAGCAGTGAGTCGTCGCAGCCTGGTGAAAAACTGTTTTTT. Translation gives CASSESSQPGEKLFF.

The genes are TRBV20-1 and TRBJ2-7; D gene ambiguous. V shed 7 bases and J shed 3 bases, with 10 bases lying between them. The germline V gene has CDR1 DFQATT and CDR2 SNEGSKA (reference sequence). This CDR3 is 11 amino acids long. The CDR3 nucleotides are TGCAGTGGCCTGGATGACTACGAGCAGTACTTC. Encoded protein: CSGLDDYEQYF.

V and J are TRBV4-3 and TRBJ2-7; D might be TRBD1 or TRBD2, each matching 6 bases. The CDR3 sequence is 16 residues long. Germline values: CDR1 LGHNA, CDR2 YSLEER. Between the trimmed V and J ends, which lost 1 base and 4 bases, there was a span of 17 bases. This CDR3 reads CASSQGGVGGEYEQYF. CDR3 nucleotide sequence: TGCGCCAGCAGCCAAGGCGGGGTCGGGGGCGAGTACGAGCAGTACTTC.

The rearrangement links TRBV11-2 to TRBJ2-1; 8 bases agree with TRBD1. Trimming cost V 6 bases and J 6 bases; bases outside gene matches: 7. The CDR3 length is 14 residues. Per the germline V gene, CDR1 is SGHAT and CDR2 is FQNNGV. The CDR3 loop reads CASRRTGFVNEQFF. In DNA, the CDR3 is TGTGCCAGCAGGAGGACAGGGTTTGTCAATGAGCAGTTCTTC.

This chain connects TRBV12-1 to TRBJ1-4; the table's D call, TRBD1, was not checked against the DNA. TRBV12-1 is designated a pseudogene. The CDR3 has 15 residues. The DNA for the CDR3 is TGTGCCAGCAGCCACCGACAGACTTCTAATGAAAAACTGTTTTTT. It yields the protein CASSHRQTSNEKLFF.

This clone was counted between two and nine times. Other DNA variants within this sample encode the same CDR3. The chain combines TRBV7-6 with TRBJ2-3; the match to TRBD2 covers 8 bases. The V gene's germline CDR1 is SGHVS and CDR2 FNYEAQ. The CDR3 sequence is 17 residues long. V lost 5 bases and J lost 1; bases outside the gene matches: 11. The CDR3 region is CASSPLAGLAGTDTQYF. The CDR3 coding sequence is TGTGCCAGCAGCCCCCTGGCCGGACTAGCCGGCACAGATACGCAGTATTTT.